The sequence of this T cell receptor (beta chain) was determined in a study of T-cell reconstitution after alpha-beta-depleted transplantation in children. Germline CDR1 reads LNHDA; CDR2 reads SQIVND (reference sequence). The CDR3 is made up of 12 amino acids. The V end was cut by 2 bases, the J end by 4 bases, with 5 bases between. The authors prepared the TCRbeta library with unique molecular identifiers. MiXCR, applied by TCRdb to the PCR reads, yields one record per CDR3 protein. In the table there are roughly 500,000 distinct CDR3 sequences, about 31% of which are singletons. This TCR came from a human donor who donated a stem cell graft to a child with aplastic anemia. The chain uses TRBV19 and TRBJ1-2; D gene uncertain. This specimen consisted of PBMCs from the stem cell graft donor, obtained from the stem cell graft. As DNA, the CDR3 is TGTGCCAGTAGTATACTGCCCTATGGCTACACCTTC. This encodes CASSILPYGYTF.